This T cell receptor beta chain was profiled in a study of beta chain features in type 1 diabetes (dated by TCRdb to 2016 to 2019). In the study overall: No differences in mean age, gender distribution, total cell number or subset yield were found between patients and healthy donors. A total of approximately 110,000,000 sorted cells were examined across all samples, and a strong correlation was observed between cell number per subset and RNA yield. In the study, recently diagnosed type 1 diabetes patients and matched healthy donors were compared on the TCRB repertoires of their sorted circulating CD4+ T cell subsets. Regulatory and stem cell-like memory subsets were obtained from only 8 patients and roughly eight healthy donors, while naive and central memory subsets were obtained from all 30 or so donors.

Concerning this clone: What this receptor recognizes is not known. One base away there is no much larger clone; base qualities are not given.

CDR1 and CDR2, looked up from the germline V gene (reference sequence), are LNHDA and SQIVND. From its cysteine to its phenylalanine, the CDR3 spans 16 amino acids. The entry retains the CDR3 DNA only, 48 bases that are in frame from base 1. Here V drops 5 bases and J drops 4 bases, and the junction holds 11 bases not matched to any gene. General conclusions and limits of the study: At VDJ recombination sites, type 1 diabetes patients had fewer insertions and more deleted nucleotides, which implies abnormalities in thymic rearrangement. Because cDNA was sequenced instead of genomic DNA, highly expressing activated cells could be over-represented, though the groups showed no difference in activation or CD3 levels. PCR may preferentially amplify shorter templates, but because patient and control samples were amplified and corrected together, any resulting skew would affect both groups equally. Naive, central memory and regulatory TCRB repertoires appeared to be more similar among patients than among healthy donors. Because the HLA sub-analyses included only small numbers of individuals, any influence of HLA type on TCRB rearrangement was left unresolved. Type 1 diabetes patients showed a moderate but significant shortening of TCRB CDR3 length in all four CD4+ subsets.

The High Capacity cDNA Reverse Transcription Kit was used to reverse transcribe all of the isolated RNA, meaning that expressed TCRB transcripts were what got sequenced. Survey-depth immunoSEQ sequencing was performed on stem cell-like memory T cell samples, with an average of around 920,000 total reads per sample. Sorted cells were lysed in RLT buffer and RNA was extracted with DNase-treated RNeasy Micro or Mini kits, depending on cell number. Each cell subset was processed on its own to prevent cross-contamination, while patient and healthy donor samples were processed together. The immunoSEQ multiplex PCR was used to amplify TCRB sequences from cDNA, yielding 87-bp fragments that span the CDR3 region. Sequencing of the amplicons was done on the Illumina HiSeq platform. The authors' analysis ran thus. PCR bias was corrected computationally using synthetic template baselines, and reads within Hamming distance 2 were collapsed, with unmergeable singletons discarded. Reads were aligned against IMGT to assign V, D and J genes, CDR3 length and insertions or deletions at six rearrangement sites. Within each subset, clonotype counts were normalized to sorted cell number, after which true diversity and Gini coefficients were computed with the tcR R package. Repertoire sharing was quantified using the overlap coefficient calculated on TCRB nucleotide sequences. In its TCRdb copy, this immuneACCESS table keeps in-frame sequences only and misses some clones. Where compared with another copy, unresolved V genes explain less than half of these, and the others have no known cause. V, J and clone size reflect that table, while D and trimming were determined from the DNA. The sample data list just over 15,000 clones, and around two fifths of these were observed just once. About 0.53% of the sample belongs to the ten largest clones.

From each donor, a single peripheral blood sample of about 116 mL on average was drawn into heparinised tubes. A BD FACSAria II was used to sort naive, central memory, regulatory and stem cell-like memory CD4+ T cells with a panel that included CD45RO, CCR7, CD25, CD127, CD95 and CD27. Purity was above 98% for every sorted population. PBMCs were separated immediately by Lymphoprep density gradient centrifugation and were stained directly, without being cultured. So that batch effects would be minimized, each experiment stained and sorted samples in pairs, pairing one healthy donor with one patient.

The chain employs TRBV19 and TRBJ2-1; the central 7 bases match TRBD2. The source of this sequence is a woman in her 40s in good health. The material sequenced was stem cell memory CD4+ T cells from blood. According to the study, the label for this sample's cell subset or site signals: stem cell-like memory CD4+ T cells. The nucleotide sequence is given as TGTGCCAGTAGTCCCCGGGGGGTGGCGGGTTACAATGAGCAGTTCTTC. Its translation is CASSPRGVAGYNEQFF.